This T cell receptor (beta chain) was captured by sequencing in a study of cytomegalovirus exposure and HLA in healthy donors. Germline CDR1 reads SGHNT; CDR2 reads YENEEA. V was pared by 1 base and J by 4 bases, with 14 bases between. The CDR3 length is 17 residues. PCR was performed using 60 Vbeta and 13 Jbeta primers. Libraries were prepared by immunoSEQ multiplex PCR; TCRdb keeps only in-frame clonotypes and omits some of them. The sample yields about 210,000 clones, about 75% seen once. Nominally healthy donors provided the samples, though records likely missed some immune exposures. The chain employs TRBV11-3 and TRBJ2-6; a weak D match, TRBD2 (5 bases). Material for sequencing was PBMCs. The source is a male donor in good health and CMV-seronegative. The CDR3 spells CASSLGGTGSGANVLTF. The CDR3, as DNA: TGTGCCAGCAGCTTAGGCGGAACGGGGTCCGGGGCCAACGTCCTGACTTTC.